This entry lists 14 T cell receptor beta chains sequenced from one sample in a study of early T cells in non-severe SARS-CoV-2 infection. TCRdb processed the 5' RACE reads anew with MiXCR; each CDR3 protein has one entry. The table shows roughly 61,000 distinct CDR3 sequences, with roughly a tenth occurring only once. Sequencing was performed on whole blood. The source is an adult who was a healthcare worker with PCR-confirmed SARS-CoV-2 infection or an uninfected control (not recorded which).

This clonotype appeared many times. The chain employs TRBV29-1 and TRBJ1-1; TRBD1 might be the D (6 bases). Per germline, CDR1 SQVTM and CDR2 ANQGSEA. Trimming shortened V by 7 bases and J by 1 base, and 10 bases separated the two germline ends. The CDR3 loop spans 12 amino acids. The CDR3 bases are TGCAGCGCGAGACAGGCGAACACTGAAGCTTTCTTT. It codes for CSARQANTEAFF.

This clonotype was seen ten or more times. The V and J genes are TRBV20-1 and TRBJ2-4, with D perhaps TRBD2 (5 bases). The CDR3 totals 15 residues. CDR1 and CDR2 (germline): DFQATT, SNEGSKA (reference sequence). V shed 6 bases and J shed 4 bases, with 19 bases lying between them. In DNA form, the CDR3 reads TGCAGTGCGGTTCATTGGGAGTGCCAAAAAAACATTCAGTACTTC. Translated: CSAVHWECQKNIQYF.

The chain couples TRBV20-1 to TRBJ1-3; 9 bases map to TRBD1. Germline loops: CDR1 DFQATT, CDR2 SNEGSKA (reference sequence). The CDR3 contains 16 residues. Trimming cost V 4 bases and J 0 bases; bases outside gene matches: 7. The CDR3 DNA reads TGCAGTGCTACCGGGACAGGGACTCTCTCTGGAAACACCATATATTTT. It is translated as CSATGTGTLSGNTIYF.

This clonotype was found a few times. J is TRBJ2-7 and V is TRBV7-2, with 9 nucleotides matching TRBD1. CDR1 and CDR2 from the germline V gene are SGHTA and FQGNSA. CDR3 length equals 14 residues. J lost 1 base, V lost 4 bases, and 2 bases had no gene match. CDR3 residues: CASSSDRGSYEQYF. CDR3 coding DNA: TGTGCCAGCAGCTCAGACAGGGGGTCCTACGAGCAGTACTTC. Complete variable domain (other parts from reference TRBV7-2 and TRBJ2-7): GAGVSQSPSNKVTEKGKDVELRCDPISGHTALYWYRQSLGQGLEFLIYFQGNSAPDKSGLPSDRFSAERTGGSVSTLTIQRTQQEDSAVYLCASSSDRGSYEQYFGPGTRLTVT.

This clonotype was observed at least ten times. Here the CDR3 DNA reads TGTGCCAGCAGCTCTTATCGACAAGAGACCCAGTACTTC. Translating it yields CASSSYRQETQYF. The V call is TRBV3-1, the J call TRBJ2-5; D remains ambiguous. CDR3 length: 13 amino acids. Germline V gene sequence: CDR1 LGHDT, CDR2 YNNKEL (reference sequence). Trimming removed 5 bases at V and 2 bases at J, with 9 bases between.

On this clonotype: A much larger clone is a single base away; this may be a read error. This rearrangement joins TRBV5-1 to TRBJ1-2, with a weak D call TRBD1 (5 bases). The CDR3 totals 13 residues. Germline CDR1 SGHRS, CDR2 YFSETQ. The CDR3 loop reads CASSLNQGTGYIF. CDR3 sequence (DNA): TGCGCCAGCAGCTTGAATCAGGGAACTGGCTACATCTTC.

This clonotype occurred many times. V and J are TRBV20-1 and TRBJ2-7; 11 bases align to TRBD1. There are 13 residues in the CDR3. Germline CDR1 DFQATT, CDR2 SNEGSKA (reference sequence). The trim removed 3 bases at V and 5 bases at J, leaving 3 bases unmatched. CDR3 DNA sequence: TGCAGTGCTAGGTGGGGACAGGGGGACGAGCAGTACTTC. It yields the protein CSARWGQGDEQYF.

This clonotype was detected ten times or more. This chain uses TRBV20-1 with TRBJ1-3; possible D gene TRBD1, 6 bases. The CDR3 sequence is 16 residues long. V lost 6 bases, J lost 0 bases, and 18 bases lay in between. Germline CDR1 DFQATT, CDR2 SNEGSKA (reference sequence). The CDR3 loop is CSASPLGAPSGNTIYF. CDR3 DNA sequence: TGCAGTGCCTCCCCTTTGGGGGCCCCCTCTGGAAACACCATATATTTT.

Comments on this clonotype: Being one base from a much bigger clone, this may be a read error. The rearrangement joins TRBV21-1 to TRBJ2-7. TRBV21-1 is a pseudogene segment. The CDR3 is 13 residues long. The CDR3 DNA follows: TGTGCCAGCAGCAAAGTAACTGCCTACGAGCGGTACTTC. Translating gives CASSKVTAYERYF.

The sample holds many counts of this clonotype. The rearrangement uses TRBV6-1 and TRBJ2-7; D gene unclear. The CDR3 spans 13 residues. Trimming removed 0 bases at V and 5 bases at J, with 8 bases between. Germline CDR1 MNHNS, CDR2 SASEGT. CDR3 region: CASSEAPPNEQYF. In DNA, the CDR3 is TGTGCCAGCAGTGAAGCCCCGCCTAACGAGCAGTACTTC.

This clonotype was picked up many times. The CDR3 here is CSVDLDTDTQYF. CDR3 in DNA: TGCAGCGTTGACTTGGACACAGATACGCAGTATTTT. The genes are TRBV29-1 and TRBJ2-3; no clear D. V lost 3 bases and J 2 bases, leaving 6 bases between the germline ends. The CDR3 spans 12 residues. CDR1 is SQVTM and CDR2 is ANQGSEA in the germline V gene.

This clonotype was seen at least ten times. This rearrangement joins TRBV7-8 to TRBJ2-7; possible D gene TRBD2, 5 bases. Per the germline V gene, CDR1 is SGHVS and CDR2 is FQNEAQ. This CDR3 spans 12 amino acids. Trimming removed 5 bases at V and 5 bases at J, with 10 bases between. CDR3 in amino acids: CASSPSSNEQYF. The CDR3 nucleotides are TGTGCCAGCAGCCCATCTAGCAACGAGCAGTACTTC.

Ten or more counts support this clonotype. The chain couples TRBV11-2 to TRBJ2-5; no clear D. CDR3 length: 14 amino acids. CDR1 is SGHAT and CDR2 is FQNNGV in the germline V gene. Deletions cut 1 base from V and 5 bases from J, with 11 bases between. Written as DNA, the CDR3 is TGTGCCAGCAGCTTAGTTCCAGGTTGGGAGACCCAGTACTTC. Protein product: CASSLVPGWETQYF.

Note on this clonotype: A much larger clone lies a single base off, so this may be a read error. The chain uses TRBV4-1 and TRBJ1-3; D uncertain. Germline V gives CDR1 MGHRA, CDR2 YSYEKL. This CDR3 has 15 amino acids. The CDR3 protein is CASSLFTTSGNTICF. CDR3 sequence (DNA): TGCGCCAGCAGCCTCTTCACCACCTCTGGAAACACCATATGTTTT.